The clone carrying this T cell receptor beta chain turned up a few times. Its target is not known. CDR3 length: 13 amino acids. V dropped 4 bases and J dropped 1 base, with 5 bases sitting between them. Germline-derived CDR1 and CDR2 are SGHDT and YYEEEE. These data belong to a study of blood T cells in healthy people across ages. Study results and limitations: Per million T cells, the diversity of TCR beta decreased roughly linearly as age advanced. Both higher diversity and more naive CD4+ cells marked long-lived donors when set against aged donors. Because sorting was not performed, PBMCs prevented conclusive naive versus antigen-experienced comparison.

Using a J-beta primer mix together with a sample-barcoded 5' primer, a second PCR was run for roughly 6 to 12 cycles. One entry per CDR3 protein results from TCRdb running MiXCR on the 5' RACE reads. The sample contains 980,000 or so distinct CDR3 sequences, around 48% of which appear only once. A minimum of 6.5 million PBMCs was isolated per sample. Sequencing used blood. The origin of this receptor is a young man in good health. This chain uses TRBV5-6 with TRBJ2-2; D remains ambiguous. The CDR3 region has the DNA TGTGCCAGCAGCCCTGTGAACACCGGGGAGCTGTTTTTT. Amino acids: CASSPVNTGELFF.